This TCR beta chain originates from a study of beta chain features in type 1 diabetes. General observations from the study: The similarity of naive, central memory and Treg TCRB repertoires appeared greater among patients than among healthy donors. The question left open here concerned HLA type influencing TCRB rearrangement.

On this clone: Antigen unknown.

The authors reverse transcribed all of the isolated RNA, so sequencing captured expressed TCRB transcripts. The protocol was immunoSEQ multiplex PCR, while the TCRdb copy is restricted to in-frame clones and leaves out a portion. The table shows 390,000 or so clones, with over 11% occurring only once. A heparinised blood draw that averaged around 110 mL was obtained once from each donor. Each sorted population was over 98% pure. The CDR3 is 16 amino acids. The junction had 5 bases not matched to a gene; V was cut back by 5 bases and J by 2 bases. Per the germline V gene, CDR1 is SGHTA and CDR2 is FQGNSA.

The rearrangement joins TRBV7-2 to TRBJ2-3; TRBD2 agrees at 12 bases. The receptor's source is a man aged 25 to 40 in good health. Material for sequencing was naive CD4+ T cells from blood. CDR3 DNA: TGTGCCAGCAGCCTACGGACTAGCGGGGACACAGATACGCAGTATTTT. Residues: CASSLRTSGDTDTQYF.